This TCR beta chain came from a study of blood T cell repertoires in COVID-19. Study overall: Researchers got acute and convalescent COVID-19 samples from the United States, Italy and Spain. The analysed material was cDNA or gDNA that came from T cells, B-cell-depleted T cells, or PBMCs.

Authors' analysis steps: Estimation of nucleated cell counts relied on the amplification of reference gene primers. The method was immunoSEQ multiplex PCR; TCRdb's version includes in-frame clones alone and lacks a portion of them. The D gene and trimming were derived from the DNA, and the V and J assignments and clone size from that table. The table has some 150,000 clones, less than 90% seen once. Sequencing was done on a sample of peripheral blood. The source of this sequence is a woman between 65 and 79 years old with acute or convalescent COVID-19.

CDR3 region: CASSSRTGSQPQHF. The CDR3 DNA reads as TGTGCCAGCAGCTCCCGCACTGGTTCTCAGCCCCAGCATTTT. The V gene is TRBV7-2, the J gene TRBJ1-5; no clear D. Germline-derived CDR1 and CDR2 are SGHTA and FQGNSA. V lost 4 bases and J 6 bases, leaving 13 bases between the germline ends. The CDR3 loop spans 14 amino acids.